These 25 T cell receptor beta chains share one sample of origin, sequenced in a study of blood T cell repertoires in COVID-19. Profiling relied on immunoSEQ multiplex PCR, and the TCRdb table lists in-frame clones only, not all of them. The sample contains 380,000 or so clones, approximately 86% of which appear only once. Specimen: peripheral blood. The source of these receptors is an older woman with COVID-19, enrolled during active disease.

The chain carries TRBV5-1 and TRBJ1-1; D might be TRBD1 (6 bases). CDR3 length: 14 amino acids. The germline CDR1 and CDR2 sequences are SGHRS and YFSETQ. The V gene lost 4 bases and the J gene lost 1 base, with 11 bases spanning the gap. CDR3 protein: CASSPQGRNTEAFF. The CDR3 coding sequence is TGCGCCAGCAGCCCACAGGGCCGGAACACTGAAGCTTTCTTT.

The chain employs TRBV15 and TRBJ1-2, with D tentatively TRBD1 (6 bases). This CDR3 comprises 14 residues. The V end lost 6 bases, the J end lost 7 bases, and 18 bases lay between the germline ends. CDR1 is LNHNV, CDR2 YYDKDF, per germline (reference sequence). As DNA, the CDR3 is TGTGCCACCAGGCCCCCTTCGGGGGGGCTTGGCTACACCTTC. Protein product: CATRPPSGGLGYTF. The whole variable domain, remainder taken from reference TRBV15 and TRBJ1-2, is DAMVIQNPRYQVTQFGKPVTLSCSQTLNHNVMYWYQQKSSQAPKLLFHYYDKDFNNEADTPDNFQSRRPNTSFCFLDIRSPGLGDTAMYLCATRPPSGGLGYTFGSGTRLTVV.

The chain is built from TRBV4-1 and TRBJ1-2; perhaps TRBD1 as D (6 bases). The CDR3 runs to 14 residues. The V end was cut by 0 bases, the J end by 6 bases, with 11 bases between. Germline assignment: CDR1 MGHRA and CDR2 YSYEKL. CDR3 bases: TGCGCCAGCAGCCAAGAACAGAGGGGGAATGGCTACACCTTC. Amino acids: CASSQEQRGNGYTF.

The chain recombines TRBV4-2 with TRBJ2-1, with 8 bases aligning to TRBD2. Germline trimming cut 4 bases from V and 4 bases from J; bases unmatched to any gene: 9. Germline CDR1 is LGHNA and CDR2 is YNFKEQ. The length of the CDR3 is 16 residues. CDR3 loop: CASSPSPGGQYNEQFF. DNA for the CDR3: TGTGCCAGCAGCCCGAGTCCGGGGGGGCAGTACAATGAGCAGTTCTTC.

This chain links TRBV27 with TRBJ1-2; TRBD1 is a possible D gene (6 bases). CDR3 size: 16 residues. Germline CDR1 and CDR2: MNHEY and SMNVEV (reference sequence). Trimming removed 5 bases at V and 6 bases at J, with 22 bases between. This CDR3 is CASSPTTTGGRNGYTF. The CDR3 DNA reads as TGTGCCAGCAGTCCCACCACGACAGGAGGAAGGAATGGCTACACCTTC.

The chain links TRBV6-1 to TRBJ2-1; D unresolved. Germline V gene sequence: CDR1 MNHNS, CDR2 SASEGT. The CDR3 is 17 amino acids. V was trimmed by 0 bases and J by 7 bases, leaving 19 bases between them. CDR3 residues: CASSEASVPRDTNEQFF. The CDR3, as DNA: TGTGCCAGCAGTGAAGCGAGTGTGCCCCGAGACACAAATGAGCAGTTCTTC.

The chain recombines TRBV5-1 with TRBJ2-7; 12 bases agree with TRBD2. In germline, CDR1 is SGHRS, CDR2 YFSETQ. This CDR3 region has 17 residues. After removal of 0 bases from V and 0 bases from J, the junction contained 4 bases not matched to a gene. The CDR3 DNA follows: TGCGCCAGCAGCTTGGCCCTGACTAGCGGGGGCTCCTACGAGCAGTACTTC. This encodes CASSLALTSGGSYEQYF.

CDR3: CASSLLVRRQTQNTEAFF. CDR3 nucleotide sequence: TGTGCCAGCAGCTTATTGGTTCGTAGACAGACACAGAACACTGAAGCTTTCTTT. The chain links TRBV7-3 to TRBJ1-1, with D possibly matching TRBD1 (5 bases). V lost 2 bases and J lost 1, with 20 bases in between. The CDR3 contains 18 residues. The germline gives CDR1 SGHTA, CDR2 FQGTGA.

V is TRBV29-1 and J is TRBJ1-5; D remains ambiguous. The CDR3 has 13 residues. Germline CDR1 and CDR2: SQVTM and ANQGSEA. V shed 0 bases and J shed 7 bases, with 10 bases lying between them. The CDR3 is CSVEEDTGQPQHF. CDR3 bases: TGCAGCGTTGAAGAAGACACGGGACAGCCCCAGCATTTT.

The CDR3 DNA sequence: TGTGCCAGCAGTGGCTGGGACAGGCAAGAGACCCAGTACTTC. It yields the protein CASSGWDRQETQYF. The gene calls are TRBV2 and TRBJ2-5; 8 bases map to TRBD1. The CDR3 runs 14 residues. In germline, CDR1 is SNHLY, CDR2 FYNNEI. The V segment lost 4 bases and the J segment 2 bases; nucleotides outside the gene matches: 3.

This clone was seen a few times. The sample has other DNA sequences that encode this CDR3 too. The chain joins TRBV5-8 to TRBJ1-1; TRBD1 is a possible D gene (6 bases). CDR1 is SGHTS, CDR2 YDEGEE, per germline. The V and J ends lost 0 bases and 0 bases respectively, with 15 bases between them. CDR3 length equals 17 residues. The CDR3: CASSLGAGALMNTEAFF. The CDR3 DNA is TGTGCCAGCAGCTTGGGCGCGGGGGCCTTAATGAACACTGAAGCTTTCTTT.

The chain employs TRBV3-1 (or the pseudogene TRBV3-2) and TRBJ1-2; the D is unclear. The CDR3 totals 16 residues. Germline V gene data show CDR1 as LGHDT and CDR2 as YNNKEL (reference sequence). Trimming shortened V by 0 bases and J by 2 bases, and 13 bases separated the two germline ends. CDR3 amino acids: CASSQDYRLLNYGYTF. The CDR3 coding sequence is TGTGCCAGCAGCCAAGATTATAGACTGCTGAACTATGGCTACACCTTC.

The chain is built from TRBV10-3 and TRBJ2-7, with TRBD1 matching over 8 bases. The V gene end was trimmed by 8 bases and the J gene end by 2 bases; junction bases not matched to a gene: 5. Germline V gives CDR1 ENHRY, CDR2 SYGVKD. The CDR3 spans 13 residues. CDR3 region: CAIGSGGAYEQYF. The CDR3, as DNA: TGTGCCATCGGATCAGGGGGCGCCTACGAGCAGTACTTC.

This CDR3 reads CASSLGGFGGYTF. CDR3 in DNA: TGTGCCAGCAGCTTAGGAGGGTTTGGTGGCTACACCTTC. V gene TRBV11-3 combines with J gene TRBJ1-2; D not resolved. Germline V lookup: CDR1 SGHNT, CDR2 YENEEA. The CDR3 is made up of 13 amino acids. V was pared by 1 base and J by 7 bases, with 10 bases between.

The CDR3 DNA is TGCGCCAGCAGCCAAGTGAGAGCTAGGAATGAGCAGTTCTTC. Translated: CASSQVRARNEQFF. The chain joins TRBV4-1 to TRBJ2-1; D is unclear. V was shortened by 1 base and J by 7 bases, with 11 bases between the two germline ends. CDR3 length: 14 residues. CDR1 is MGHRA, CDR2 YSYEKL, per germline.

The CDR3 region is CASSQDVATGELFF. The CDR3 nucleotides are TGTGCCAGCAGCCAAGATGTAGCCACCGGGGAGCTGTTTTTT. The rearrangement uses TRBV3-1 (or the pseudogene TRBV3-2) and TRBJ2-2, with D uncertain. The CDR3 runs to 14 residues. Germline CDR1 and CDR2: LGHDT and YNNKEL (reference sequence). V was clipped by 0 bases and J by 4 bases, with 6 bases between them.

J is TRBJ1-5 and V is TRBV11-2; TRBD1 might be the D (5 bases). This CDR3 region has 14 residues. The germline CDR1 and CDR2 sequences are SGHAT and FQNNGV. V lost 5 bases and J lost 0, with 8 bases in between. CDR3 loop: CASSLGASNQPQHF. CDR3 nucleotide sequence: TGTGCCAGCAGCCTAGGGGCTAGCAATCAGCCCCAGCATTTT.

This chain joins TRBV18 and TRBJ2-2; D may be TRBD1 (6 bases). The V end lost 0 bases, the J end lost 0 bases, and 11 bases lay between the germline ends. The CDR3 has 17 amino acids. Germline values: CDR1 KGHSH, CDR2 LQKENI. As DNA, the CDR3 is TGTGCCAGCTCACCACCACAGGGAGCCCCGAACACCGGGGAGCTGTTTTTT. This gives the protein CASSPPQGAPNTGELFF.

J is TRBJ2-3 and V is TRBV24-1; 9 nucleotides match TRBD2. This CDR3 spans 16 amino acids. V lost 3 bases, J lost 3 bases, and 6 bases stayed unmatched. Germline assignment: CDR1 KGHDR and CDR2 SFDVKD. Written as DNA, the CDR3 is TGTGCCACCAGTGATGGAAGCGGGGGGTTTACAGATACGCAGTATTTT. As protein: CATSDGSGGFTDTQYF.

This chain uses TRBV5-1 with TRBJ2-3, with D possibly TRBD2 on 6 matching bases. This CDR3 is 18 amino acids long. Trimming removed 1 base at V and 7 bases at J, with 25 bases between. Germline assignment: CDR1 SGHRS and CDR2 YFSETQ. The CDR3 nucleotides are TGCGCCAGCAGCTTGCTTGAGCGGGCGGTGGGAGGATCGAATACGCAGTATTTT. It translates to CASSLLERAVGGSNTQYF.

The rearrangement links TRBV6-5 to TRBJ1-1, with 8 bases identical to TRBD1. Germline values: CDR1 MNHEY, CDR2 SVGAGI. CDR3 length equals 16 residues. Trimming cost V 8 bases and J 4 bases; bases outside gene matches: 15. The CDR3 reads CASRSFVRGQITEAFF. CDR3 nucleotides: TGTGCCAGCCGTTCTTTTGTCAGGGGGCAAATCACTGAAGCTTTCTTT.

CDR3 in DNA: TGTGCCAGCAGCCCCACACAGGGGGACACCGGGGAGCTGTTTTTT. Translation: CASSPTQGDTGELFF. The chain combines TRBV7-7 with TRBJ2-2, with 8 bases matching TRBD1. The V gene end was trimmed by 5 bases and the J gene end by 3 bases; junction bases not matched to a gene: 5. The germline V gene encodes CDR1 SSHAT and CDR2 FNYEAQ (reference sequence). The CDR3 has 15 amino acids.

V and J are TRBV30 and TRBJ1-2, with D hard to call. The CDR3 is made up of 13 amino acids. Between the trimmed V and J ends, which lost 0 bases and 8 bases, there was a span of 13 bases. The germline gives CDR1 GTSNPN, CDR2 SVGIG (reference sequence). Here the CDR3 reads CAWSVRSGIGYTF. CDR3 DNA: TGTGCCTGGAGTGTACGGTCGGGAATCGGCTACACCTTC.

J is TRBJ1-1 and V is TRBV11-3, with TRBD1 matching over 9 bases. This CDR3 is 16 amino acids long. Per the germline V gene, CDR1 is SGHNT and CDR2 is YENEEA. Unmatched junction bases numbered 8, after V lost 5 bases and J lost 1 base. The CDR3 spells CASSPLTGGPNTEAFF. In DNA, the CDR3 is TGTGCCAGCAGCCCTTTGACAGGGGGTCCGAACACTGAAGCTTTCTTT.

The chain carries TRBV7-8 and TRBJ2-3; a weak D match, TRBD2 (6 bases). Germline V gene data show CDR1 as SGHVS and CDR2 as FQNEAQ. The CDR3 has 15 amino acids. The V gene lost 5 bases and the J gene lost 5 bases, with 17 bases spanning the gap. CDR3 in DNA: TGTGCCAGCAGCCCCCTGGCGGGGTTGGGAGATACGCAGTATTTT. Its translation: CASSPLAGLGDTQYF.